This TCR beta chain is from a study of T cell responses to AZD1222 COVID-19 vaccine. CDR1 is SGHRS, CDR2 YFSETQ, per germline. CDR3 length equals 14 residues. V was trimmed by 2 bases and J by 3 bases, leaving 11 bases between them. Assay used: immunoSEQ multiplex PCR; TCRdb lists only in-frame clones, some missing. Among some 150,000 clones listed, 87% were seen once. The receptor's source is an adult who received the AZD1222 COVID-19 vaccine. The chain has TRBV5-1 and TRBJ1-1, with a weak D call TRBD1 (5 bases). Material: peripheral blood, obtained 28 days after the second AZD1222 dose. The CDR3 DNA is TGCGCCAGCAGCTTTGGGGGAGGGGACACTGAAGCTTTCTTT. This encodes CASSFGGGDTEAFF.